At least ten counts were recorded for the clone carrying this T cell receptor beta chain. The antigen is undetermined. The sample comes from a study of T cells in Graves' hyperthyroidism and ophthalmopathy. TCR beta CDR3 regions were amplified from RNA. TCR CDR3 underwent first-round RT-PCR with the HTBI primer set. TCRdb recomputed calls from the multiplex PCR reads with MiXCR, one row per CDR3 protein. The top ten hold around 47% of the sample, which has about 460,000 distinct CDR3 sequences, 20% to 25% seen once. Notes on the study in general: Progression to ophthalmopathy was predicted a median of about six months early. A model built on 13 V-J features separated ophthalmopathy from stable hyperthyroidism.

The CDR3 spans 12 residues. V was pared by 5 bases and J by 5 bases, with 6 bases between. The TCR comes from a woman in her 70s with Graves' ophthalmopathy. Sequencing was carried out using blood. This chain connects TRBV12-3 or TRBV12-4 to TRBJ2-2, with D uncertain. The CDR3 loop reads CASSLWTGELFF. The CDR3 DNA is TGTGCCAGCAGTCTCTGGACCGGGGAGCTGTTTTTT.